The 19 T cell receptor beta chains below all came from one sample that was sequenced in a study of OX40 agonist ivuxolimab in advanced cancers. Assay: immunoSEQ multiplex PCR; the TCRdb copy retains only in-frame clones and omits some. The data contain approximately 13,000 clones, about 80% of them singletons. The specimen comprised CD4+ or CD8+ T cells sorted from blood, sampled in a trial of the OX40 agonist ivuxolimab. The receptors originated from an adult with an advanced solid tumor such as melanoma, head and neck, liver or kidney cancer.

The V and J genes are TRBV5-6 and TRBJ2-5; no clear D gene. The DNA end is a closer match to TRBJ2-7, so the J assignment may be wrong. CDR3 length: 12 residues. Germline-derived CDR1 and CDR2 are SGHDT and YYEEEE. The CDR3 loop is CASSPGPHEQYF. The CDR3 DNA is TGTGCCAGCAGCCCCGGACCCCACGAGCAGTACTTC.

In this sample, this clone turned up once. The CDR3, as DNA: TGTGCCAGCAGACAGGGAGAGACCCAGTACTTC. This translates into CASRQGETQYF. The chain recombines TRBV7-8 with TRBJ2-5; a weak D match, TRBD1 (6 bases). Germline CDR1 SGHVS, CDR2 FQNEAQ. Deletions cut 6 bases from V and 4 bases from J, with 6 bases between. This CDR3 contains 11 residues.

This chain joins TRBV11-2 and TRBJ1-1; TRBD1 aligns across 7 bases. J gave up 5 bases and V 1 base, and 7 bases lay outside the gene matches. Germline CDR1 reads SGHAT; CDR2 reads FQNNGV. This CDR3 comprises 15 residues. CDR3 in amino acids: CASSLVEGRGTEAFF. CDR3 DNA: TGTGCCAGCAGCTTAGTCGAAGGCAGGGGGACTGAAGCTTTCTTT.

This chain links TRBV28 with TRBJ2-7; D tentatively fits TRBD1 or TRBD2 (5 bases each). The CDR3 sequence is 14 residues long. Trimming left V 1 base short and J 6 bases short, with 13 bases between. Germline loops: CDR1 MDHEN, CDR2 SYDVKM. The CDR3 DNA reads TGTGCCAGCAGTTTATCTCAGGGAGTCCGCGAGCAGTACTTC. Its translation is CASSLSQGVREQYF.

This chain uses TRBV27 with TRBJ2-7, with D possibly matching TRBD2 (5 bases). The V end was cut by 0 bases, the J end by 3 bases, with 9 bases between. Germline V gives CDR1 MNHEY, CDR2 SMNVEV (reference sequence). The CDR3 is made up of 14 amino acids. CDR3 DNA sequence: TGTGCCAGCAGTTTATCGGTGGGGAGCTACGAGCAGTACTTC. It encodes CASSLSVGSYEQYF.

The chain uses TRBV28 and TRBJ2-1; D is uncertain. CDR1 is MDHEN, CDR2 SYDVKM, per germline. Trimming took off 2 bases at V and 15 bases at J, with 11 bases between the two ends. The CDR3 totals 11 residues. CDR3 residues: CASSLLYLRFF. The CDR3 DNA follows: TGTGCCAGCAGTTTACTGTATTTGCGGTTCTTC.

As to this clone: Other DNA sequences in the same sample also yield this CDR3. V usage is TRBV7-3 and J usage is TRBJ1-1; D unresolved. CDR1 is SGHTA, CDR2 FQGTGA, per germline. Trimming shortened V by 4 bases and J by 1 base, and 7 bases separated the two germline ends. This CDR3 is built from 13 residues. The CDR3 region is CASSSDGNTEAFF. The CDR3 DNA reads as TGTGCCAGCAGCTCGGACGGGAACACTGAAGCTTTCTTT.

The chain employs TRBV2 and TRBJ1-5; D is perhaps TRBD1 (6 bases). V lost 4 bases to trimming and J lost 11 bases, with 18 bases between them. Germline V lookup: CDR1 SNHLY, CDR2 FYNNEI. The CDR3 extends over 14 amino acids. Written as DNA, the CDR3 is TGTGCCAGCAGTGTCGGACAGCATCTGGTCGCCCAGCATTTT. It yields the protein CASSVGQHLVAQHF. Filled out from reference TRBV2 and TRBJ1-5, the complete variable domain reads EPEVTQTPSHQVTQMGQEVILRCVPISNHLYFYWYRQILGQKVEFLVSFYNNEISEKSEIFDDQFSVERPDGSNFTLKIRSTKLEDSAMYFCASSVGQHLVAQHFGDGTRLSIL.

V usage is TRBV5-4 and J usage is TRBJ1-2; a weak D match, TRBD1 (6 bases). CDR1 and CDR2 from the germline V gene are SGHNT and YYREEE (reference sequence). V dropped 2 bases and J dropped 8 bases, with 7 bases sitting between them. The CDR3 contains 11 residues. As DNA, the CDR3 is TGTGCCAGCAGCTTCGGACAGGGCTACACCTTC. Its protein is CASSFGQGYTF. The entire variable domain, with the rest obtained from reference TRBV5-4 and TRBJ1-2, is as follows: ETGVTQSPTHLIKTRGQQVTLRCSSQSGHNTVSWYQQALGQGPQFIFQYYREEENGRGNFPPRFSGLQFPNYSSELNVNALELDDSALYLCASSFGQGYTFGSGTRLTVV.

This clone turned up a few times. CDR3 DNA sequence: TGTGCCAGCAGCCCCTCTTGGGCCAATGAGCAGTTCTTC. Its translation is CASSPSWANEQFF. The V and J genes are TRBV9 and TRBJ2-1; D unclear. This CDR3 spans 13 amino acids. Looked up from germline, CDR1 is SGDLS and CDR2 is YYNGEE. V lost 4 bases and J lost 6, with 11 bases in between.

The chain links TRBV19 to TRBJ1-2; TRBD1 matches 9 bases. Germline CDR1 and CDR2: LNHDA and SQIVND (reference sequence). V lost 11 bases and J lost 8; bases outside the gene matches: 9. The CDR3 contains 12 residues. The CDR3 DNA reads as TGTGCCGGAAGGACAGGGGCGAGGGGCTACACCTTC. Translated: CAGRTGARGYTF.

The chain joins TRBV28 to TRBJ2-3; 8 bases align to TRBD1. V gave up 6 bases and J gave up 3 bases; unmatched junction bases: 11. CDR3 length: 16 amino acids. CDR1 MDHEN and CDR2 SYDVKM come from the germline V gene. CDR3 in DNA: TGTGCCAGCAGGCGCACCACAGGGGGAATAACAGATACGCAGTATTTT. It codes for CASRRTTGGITDTQYF. The full variable domain, completed using reference TRBV28 and TRBJ2-3, is DVKVTQSSRYLVKRTGEKVFLECVQDMDHENMFWYRQDPGLGLRLIYFSYDVKMKEKGDIPEGYSVSREKKERFSLILESASTNQTSMYLCASRRTTGGITDTQYFGPGTRLTVL.

The rearrangement joins TRBV19 to TRBJ1-2; D is uncertain. Germline V gene lookup returns CDR1 LNHDA and CDR2 SQIVND (reference sequence). V was clipped by 1 base and J by 4 bases, with 10 bases between them. The CDR3 contains 14 residues. CDR3: CASSIVGGSYGYTF. Here the CDR3 DNA reads TGTGCCAGTAGTATAGTGGGCGGCTCCTATGGCTACACCTTC. The whole variable domain, filled in from reference TRBV19 and TRBJ1-2, reads DGGITQSPKYLFRKEGQNVTLSCEQNLNHDAMYWYRQDPGQGLRLIYYSQIVNDFQKGDIAEGYSVSREKKESFPLTVTSAQKNPTAFYLCASSIVGGSYGYTFGSGTRLTVV.

This rearrangement joins TRBV4-3 to TRBJ2-3; 9 bases fit TRBD2. CDR3 length equals 16 residues. After removal of 7 bases from V and 5 bases from J, the junction contained 13 bases not matched to a gene. Germline V lookup: CDR1 LGHNA, CDR2 YSLEER. Written as DNA, the CDR3 is TGCGCCAGCACCAAAGGGATAGCGGGAGTAGTAGATACGCAGTATTTT. Its translation: CASTKGIAGVVDTQYF.

The chain employs TRBV27 and TRBJ2-1; 9 bases agree with TRBD1. This CDR3 is built from 15 residues. The ends lost 7 bases at V and 3 bases at J; junction bases unmatched: 7. The germline V gene encodes CDR1 MNHEY and CDR2 SMNVEV (reference sequence). CDR3 nucleotide sequence: TGTGCCAGCATCAGCGACAGGGGGAACTACAATGAGCAGTTCTTC. Amino acids: CASISDRGNYNEQFF.

A few counts support this clone. As DNA, the CDR3 is TGTGCCAGCAGTTTCTGGAGCGGGAAGGACGCGAACACCGGGGAGCTGTTTTTT. Its protein product is CASSFWSGKDANTGELFF. The chain uses TRBV28 and TRBJ2-2; 7 nucleotides match TRBD2. The J segment lost 0 bases and the V segment lost 3 bases, leaving 10 bases of the junction unmatched. Germline V gives CDR1 MDHEN, CDR2 SYDVKM. The CDR3 runs to 18 residues.

Worth noting for this clone: An end of the junction differs from the germline gene, which may be a read error. The V call is TRBV4-1, the J call TRBJ2-7; the match to TRBD1 covers 8 bases. CDR3 length: 12 amino acids. Germline CDR1 reads MGHRA; CDR2 reads YSYEKL. CDR3 sequence reads: CASSQATGEVSF. In nucleotides, the CDR3 is TGCGCCAGCAGCCAAGCGACAGGGGAAGTCTCCTTC.

V gene TRBV6-4 combines with J gene TRBJ2-3; 7 bases match TRBD2. Losses at the gene ends were 3 bases for V and 2 bases for J; bases not matched to a gene: 2. Looked up from germline, CDR1 is MRHNA and CDR2 is SNTAGT. The CDR3 spans 14 residues. The CDR3 loop reads CASSESGATDTQYF. CDR3 in DNA: TGTGCCAGCAGTGAAAGCGGGGCCACAGATACGCAGTATTTT.

By frequency in the sample, this clone is large (0.1 to 1%). The chain links TRBV6-5 to TRBJ1-1; 7 bases align to TRBD1. Germline lookup yields CDR1 MNHEY and CDR2 SVGAGI. The CDR3 is 14 amino acids. The J segment lost 7 bases and the V segment lost 6 bases, leaving 11 bases of the junction unmatched. The CDR3 spells CASSPTGNEDEAFF. The CDR3 nucleotides read TGTGCCAGCAGCCCGACAGGGAATGAAGATGAAGCTTTCTTT.